These T cell receptor beta chains were read from a single sample in a study of blood T cell repertoires in COVID-19. The protocol was immunoSEQ multiplex PCR, while the TCRdb copy is restricted to in-frame clones and leaves out a portion. The repertoire has more than 60,000 clones, under 85% of them found once; the top ten carry 10% to 15%. Sequenced material: peripheral blood. Receptors were obtained from a man in his forties or fifties with COVID-19, enrolled during active disease. The CDR3 runs from the conserved cysteine through the conserved F or W. The D gene is left open where the match is weak. Part of the rows lack a size; the others show once, few, many or a class for expanded clones.

J gene: TRBJ1-4; clone size: NA; CDR3 length: 14; D gene: NA; V gene: TRBV7-2; CDR3 protein: CASSFLATNEKLFF; CDR3 DNA: TGTGCCAGCAGCTTCTTAGCAACTAATGAAAAACTGTTTTTT
J gene: TRBJ1-1; clone size: once; CDR3 length: 12; D gene: NA; V gene: TRBV19; CDR3 protein: CASIVGGTEAFF; CDR3 DNA: TGTGCCAGTATAGTTGGGGGGACTGAAGCTTTCTTT
J gene: TRBJ1-5; clone size: NA; CDR3 length: 12; D gene: NA; V gene: TRBV7-9; CDR3 protein: CASSGGGQPQHF; CDR3 DNA: TGTGCCAGCAGCGGGGGAGGGCAGCCCCAGCATTTT
J gene: TRBJ2-2; clone size: NA; CDR3 length: 14; D gene: TRBD1; V gene: TRBV7-9; CDR3 protein: CASSKQGGPGELFF; CDR3 DNA: TGTGCCAGCAGCAAACAAGGGGGCCCCGGGGAGCTGTTTTTT
J gene: TRBJ1-2; clone size: NA; CDR3 length: 16; D gene: NA; V gene: TRBV21-1; CDR3 protein: CASSKTLQGANYGYTF; CDR3 DNA: TGTGCCAGCAGCAAAACCTTACAGGGAGCTAACTATGGCTACACCTTC
J gene: TRBJ2-3; clone size: NA; CDR3 length: 12; D gene: NA; V gene: TRBV12-5; CDR3 protein: CASGLIEDTQYF; CDR3 DNA: TGTGCTAGTGGTTTGATCGAGGATACGCAGTATTTT
J gene: TRBJ2-7; clone size: NA; CDR3 length: 15; D gene: TRBD1; V gene: TRBV4-2; CDR3 protein: CASSQERTGNYEQYF; CDR3 DNA: TGTGCCAGCAGCCAAGAACGGACAGGGAACTACGAGCAGTACTTC
J gene: TRBJ2-3; clone size: NA; CDR3 length: 14; D gene: TRBD1; V gene: TRBV3-1/TRBV3-2; CDR3 protein: CASSYRGSTDTQYF; CDR3 DNA: TGTGCCAGCAGCTACAGGGGTAGCACAGATACGCAGTATTTT
J gene: TRBJ2-5; clone size: NA; CDR3 length: 17; D gene: TRBD1; V gene: TRBV28; CDR3 protein: CASSPRPGTGGLETQYF; CDR3 DNA: TGTGCCAGCAGTCCCCGCCCGGGGACAGGGGGGTTGGAGACCCAGTACTTC
J gene: TRBJ1-1; clone size: NA; CDR3 length: 13; D gene: TRBD1; V gene: TRBV4-1; CDR3 protein: CASSHKDRGGAFF; CDR3 DNA: TGCGCCAGCAGCCACAAAGACAGGGGAGGCGCTTTCTTT
J gene: TRBJ2-7; clone size: NA; CDR3 length: 16; D gene: TRBD2; V gene: TRBV5-1; CDR3 protein: CASSLGSGGDSYEQYF; CDR3 DNA: TGCGCCAGCAGCTTGGGTAGCGGGGGAGACTCCTACGAGCAGTACTTC
J gene: TRBJ1-5; clone size: NA; CDR3 length: 15; D gene: NA; V gene: TRBV11-2; CDR3 protein: CASSLDNGVNQPQHF; CDR3 DNA: TGTGCCAGCAGCTTAGATAACGGGGTCAATCAGCCCCAGCATTTT
J gene: TRBJ1-5; clone size: NA; CDR3 length: 16; D gene: NA; V gene: TRBV6-2/TRBV6-3; CDR3 protein: CASSPGQFYSNQPQHF; CDR3 DNA: TGTGCCAGCAGCCCAGGACAGTTCTATAGCAATCAGCCCCAGCATTTT
J gene: TRBJ2-1; clone size: NA; CDR3 length: 16; D gene: NA; V gene: TRBV5-4; CDR3 protein: CASSLGAPNSYNEQFF; CDR3 DNA: TGTGCCAGCAGCTTGGGGGCACCGAACTCCTACAATGAGCAGTTCTTC
J gene: TRBJ2-2; clone size: NA; CDR3 length: 15; D gene: TRBD1; V gene: TRBV5-1; CDR3 protein: CASSPRGTTTGELFF; CDR3 DNA: TGCGCCAGCAGCCCCAGGGGGACAACCACCGGGGAGCTGTTTTTT
J gene: TRBJ2-1; clone size: NA; CDR3 length: 16; D gene: TRBD2; V gene: TRBV11-1; CDR3 protein: CASSLRLAGTSGEQFF; CDR3 DNA: TGTGCCAGCAGCTTAAGACTAGCGGGGACGTCCGGTGAGCAGTTCTTC
J gene: TRBJ2-7; clone size: NA; CDR3 length: 13; D gene: NA; V gene: TRBV19; CDR3 protein: CARQGPKNYEQYF; CDR3 DNA: TGTGCCAGGCAGGGGCCGAAAAACTACGAGCAGTACTTC